The source of this TCR beta chain is a study of T-cell memory formation after mild COVID-19. In the study overall: TCR clusters were mostly confined to one donor each.

On this clonotype itself: Its antigen is not identified.

Study-wide points: SARS-CoV-2 specificity was not confirmed for second-wave clones peaking on day 37. Contracting CD4+ clones lay largely in CM and EM, with CD8+ ones residing in EMRA. The finding that pre-infection memory included some responding clones suggested that cross-reactive memory joined.

TCRdb used MiXCR to reprocess the 5' RACE reads, holding one entry per CDR3 protein. The sample contains about 600,000 distinct CDR3 sequences, roughly 20% of which appear only once. This CDR3 region has 12 residues. Per the germline V gene, CDR1 is SNHLY and CDR2 is FYNNEI. V lost 6 bases and J lost 8, with 13 bases in between. The specimen sequenced was PBMCs or a T cell subset sorted from them (not recorded which). The sequence derives from an adult woman who had mild COVID-19 (a few samples of this study predate the infection). Cell type and time point are not known. V and J are TRBV2 and TRBJ1-2, with D perhaps matching TRBD1 (6 bases). CDR3 nucleotide sequence: TGTGCCAGCAGATCGCGGGGGCGAGGCTACACCTTC. Encoded protein: CASRSRGRGYTF.